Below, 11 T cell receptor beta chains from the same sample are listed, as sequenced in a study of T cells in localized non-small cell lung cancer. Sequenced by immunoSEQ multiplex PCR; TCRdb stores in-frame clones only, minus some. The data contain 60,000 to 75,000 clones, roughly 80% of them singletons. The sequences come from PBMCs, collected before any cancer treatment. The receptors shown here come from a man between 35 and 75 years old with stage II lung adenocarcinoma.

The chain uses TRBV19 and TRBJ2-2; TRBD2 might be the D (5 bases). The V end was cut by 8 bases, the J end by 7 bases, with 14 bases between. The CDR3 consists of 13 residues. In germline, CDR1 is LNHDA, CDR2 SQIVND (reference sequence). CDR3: CASVGFAGGELFF. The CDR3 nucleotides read TGTGCCAGTGTCGGGTTTGCGGGCGGGGAGCTGTTTTTT.

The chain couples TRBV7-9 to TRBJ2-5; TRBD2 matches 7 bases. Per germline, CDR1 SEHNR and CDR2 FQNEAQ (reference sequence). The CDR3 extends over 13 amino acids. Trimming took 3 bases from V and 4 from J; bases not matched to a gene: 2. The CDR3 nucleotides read TGTGCCAGCAGCTTCAGGGAGGGAGAGACCCAGTACTTC. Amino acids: CASSFREGETQYF.

The CDR3 loop reads CASSYRGDTGELFF. In DNA, the CDR3 is TGTGCCAGCAGTTACAGGGGGGACACCGGGGAGCTGTTTTTT. The chain uses TRBV6-5 and TRBJ2-2; D may be TRBD1 or TRBD2 (6 bases each). This CDR3 has 14 amino acids. V was shortened by 2 bases and J by 3 bases, with 7 bases between the two germline ends. CDR1 and CDR2 (germline): MNHEY, SVGAGI.

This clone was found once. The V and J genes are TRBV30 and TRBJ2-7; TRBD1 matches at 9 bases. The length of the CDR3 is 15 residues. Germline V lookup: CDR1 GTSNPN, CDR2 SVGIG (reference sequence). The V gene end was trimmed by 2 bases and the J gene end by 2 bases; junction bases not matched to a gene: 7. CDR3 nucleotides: TGTGCCTGGAGTCCGGGACAGGGAAGGACCTACGAGCAGTACTTC. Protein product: CAWSPGQGRTYEQYF.

The DNA for the CDR3 is TGCGCCAGCAGCCCGACAGGGTCGTCCTACGAGCAGTACTTC. Translating it yields CASSPTGSSYEQYF. The chain couples TRBV4-3 to TRBJ2-7, with 7 positions matching TRBD1. The CDR3 contains 14 residues. Germline-derived CDR1 and CDR2 are LGHNA and YSLEER. Unmatched junction bases numbered 4, after V lost 4 bases and J lost 1 base.

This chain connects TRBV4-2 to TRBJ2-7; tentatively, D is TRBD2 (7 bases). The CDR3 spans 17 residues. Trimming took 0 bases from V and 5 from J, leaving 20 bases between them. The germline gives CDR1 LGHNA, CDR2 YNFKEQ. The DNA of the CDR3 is TGTGCCAGCAGCCAAGAGGCGCGGCAGGCGGGGGCCCACGAGCAGTACTTC. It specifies CASSQEARQAGAHEQYF.

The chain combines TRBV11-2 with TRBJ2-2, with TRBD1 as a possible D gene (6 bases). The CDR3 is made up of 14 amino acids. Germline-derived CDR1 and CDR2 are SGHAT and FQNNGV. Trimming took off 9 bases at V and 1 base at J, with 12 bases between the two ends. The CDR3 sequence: CASRGLMNTGELFF. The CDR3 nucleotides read TGTGCCAGTAGGGGGTTGATGAACACCGGGGAGCTGTTTTTT.

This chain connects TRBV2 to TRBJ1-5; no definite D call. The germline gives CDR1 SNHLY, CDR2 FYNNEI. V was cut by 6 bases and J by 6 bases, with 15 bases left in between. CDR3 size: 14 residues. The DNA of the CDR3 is TGTGCCAGCAGCTATGGGGAAGGGAGTCAGCCCCAGCATTTT. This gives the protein CASSYGEGSQPQHF.

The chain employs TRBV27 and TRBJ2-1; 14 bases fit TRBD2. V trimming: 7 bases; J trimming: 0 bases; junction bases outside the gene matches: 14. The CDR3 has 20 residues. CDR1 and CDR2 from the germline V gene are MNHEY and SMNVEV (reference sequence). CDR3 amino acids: CASTLYPGLAGEGSYNEQFF. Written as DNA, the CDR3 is TGTGCCAGCACCCTCTATCCGGGACTAGCGGGAGAGGGCTCCTACAATGAGCAGTTCTTC.

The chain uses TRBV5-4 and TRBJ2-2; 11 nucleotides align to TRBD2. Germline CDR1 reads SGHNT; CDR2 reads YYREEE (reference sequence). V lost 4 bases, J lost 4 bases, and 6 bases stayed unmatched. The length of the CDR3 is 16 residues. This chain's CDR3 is CASSPDSGRATGELFF. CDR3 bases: TGTGCCAGCAGCCCGGATAGCGGGAGGGCCACCGGGGAGCTGTTTTTT.

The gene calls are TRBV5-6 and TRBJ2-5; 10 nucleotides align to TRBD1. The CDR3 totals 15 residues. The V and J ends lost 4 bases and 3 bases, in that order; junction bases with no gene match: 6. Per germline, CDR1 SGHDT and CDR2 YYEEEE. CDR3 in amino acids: CASSNPGTGEETQYF. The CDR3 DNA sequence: TGTGCCAGCAGCAACCCCGGGACAGGGGAAGAGACCCAGTACTTC.